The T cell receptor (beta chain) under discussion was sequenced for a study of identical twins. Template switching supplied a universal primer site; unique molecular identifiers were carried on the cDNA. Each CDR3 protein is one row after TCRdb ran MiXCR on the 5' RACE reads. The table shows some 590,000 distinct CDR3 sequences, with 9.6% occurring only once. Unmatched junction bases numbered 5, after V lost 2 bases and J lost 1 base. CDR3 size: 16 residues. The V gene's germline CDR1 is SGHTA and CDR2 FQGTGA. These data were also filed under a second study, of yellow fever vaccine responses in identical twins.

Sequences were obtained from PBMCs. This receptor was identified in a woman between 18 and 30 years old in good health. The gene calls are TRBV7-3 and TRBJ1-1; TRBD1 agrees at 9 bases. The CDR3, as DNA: TGTGCCAGCAGCTTAGCGCCACAGGGGGCGAACACTGAAGCTTTCTTT. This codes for CASSLAPQGANTEAFF.